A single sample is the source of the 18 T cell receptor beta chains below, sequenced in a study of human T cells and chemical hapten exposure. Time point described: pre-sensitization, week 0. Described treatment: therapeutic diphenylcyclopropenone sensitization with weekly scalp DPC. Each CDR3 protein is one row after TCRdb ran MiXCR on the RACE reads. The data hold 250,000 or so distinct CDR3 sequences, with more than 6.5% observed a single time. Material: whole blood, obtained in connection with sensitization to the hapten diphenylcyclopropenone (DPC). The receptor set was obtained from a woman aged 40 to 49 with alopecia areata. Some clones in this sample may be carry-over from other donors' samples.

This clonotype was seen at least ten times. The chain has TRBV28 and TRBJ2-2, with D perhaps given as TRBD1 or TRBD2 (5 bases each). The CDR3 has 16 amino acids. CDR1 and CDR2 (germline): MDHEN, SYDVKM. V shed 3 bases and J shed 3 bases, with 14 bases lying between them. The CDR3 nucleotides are TGTGCCAGCAGTTTTTTGCCAGGGCGGGACACCGGGGAGCTGTTTTTT. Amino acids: CASSFLPGRDTGELFF.

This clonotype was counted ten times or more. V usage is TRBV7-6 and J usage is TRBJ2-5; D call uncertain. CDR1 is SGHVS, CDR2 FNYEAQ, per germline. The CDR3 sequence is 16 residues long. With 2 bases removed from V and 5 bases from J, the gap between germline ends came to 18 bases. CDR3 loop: CASSLSIVWTPETQYF. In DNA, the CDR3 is TGTGCCAGCAGCTTATCTATTGTGTGGACGCCGGAGACCCAGTACTTC.

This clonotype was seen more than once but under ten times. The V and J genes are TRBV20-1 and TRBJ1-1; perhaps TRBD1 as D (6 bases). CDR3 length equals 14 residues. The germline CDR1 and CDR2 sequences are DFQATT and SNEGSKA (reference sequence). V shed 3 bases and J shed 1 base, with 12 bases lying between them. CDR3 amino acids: CSASDQGPNTEAFF. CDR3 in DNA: TGCAGTGCTAGTGATCAGGGGCCGAACACTGAAGCTTTCTTT.

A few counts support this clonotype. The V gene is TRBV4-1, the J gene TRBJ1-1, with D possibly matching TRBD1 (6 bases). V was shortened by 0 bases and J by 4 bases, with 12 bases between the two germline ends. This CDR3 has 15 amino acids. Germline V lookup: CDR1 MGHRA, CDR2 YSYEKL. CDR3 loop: CASSQDGTIGTEAFF. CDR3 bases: TGCGCCAGCAGCCAAGACGGGACAATCGGCACTGAAGCTTTCTTT.

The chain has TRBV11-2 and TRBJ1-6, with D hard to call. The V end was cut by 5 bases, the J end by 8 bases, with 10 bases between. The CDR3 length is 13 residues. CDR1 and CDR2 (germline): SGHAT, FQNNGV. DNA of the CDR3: TGTGCCAGCAGCCTCCTCAGCGATTCACCCCTCCACTTT. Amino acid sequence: CASSLLSDSPLHF.

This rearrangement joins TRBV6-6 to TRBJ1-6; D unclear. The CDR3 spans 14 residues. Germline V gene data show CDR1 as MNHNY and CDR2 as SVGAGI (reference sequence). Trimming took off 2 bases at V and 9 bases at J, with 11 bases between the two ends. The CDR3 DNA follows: TGTGCCAGCAGTTACGACATTCAACCTTCACCCCTCCACTTT. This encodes CASSYDIQPSPLHF.

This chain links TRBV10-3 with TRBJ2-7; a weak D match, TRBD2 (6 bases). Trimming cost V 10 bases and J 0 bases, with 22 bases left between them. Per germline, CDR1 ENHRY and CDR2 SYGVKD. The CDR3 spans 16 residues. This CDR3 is CATRSFASGSSYEQYF. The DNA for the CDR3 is TGTGCCACCAGGTCATTCGCGTCCGGGAGCTCCTACGAGCAGTACTTC.

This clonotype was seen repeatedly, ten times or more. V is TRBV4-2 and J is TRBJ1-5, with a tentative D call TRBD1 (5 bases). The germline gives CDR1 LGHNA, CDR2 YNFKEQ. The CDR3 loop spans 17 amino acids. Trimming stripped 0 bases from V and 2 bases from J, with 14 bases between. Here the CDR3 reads CASSQDLTARGNQPQHF. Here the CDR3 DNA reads TGTGCCAGCAGCCAAGATTTGACAGCCCGGGGCAATCAGCCCCAGCATTTT.

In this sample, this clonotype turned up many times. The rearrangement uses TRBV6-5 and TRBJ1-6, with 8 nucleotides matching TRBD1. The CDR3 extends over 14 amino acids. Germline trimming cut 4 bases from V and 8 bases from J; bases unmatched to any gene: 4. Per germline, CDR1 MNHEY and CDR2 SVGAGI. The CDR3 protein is CASSFQTGDSPLHF. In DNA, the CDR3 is TGTGCCAGCAGTTTCCAGACAGGGGATTCACCCCTCCACTTT.

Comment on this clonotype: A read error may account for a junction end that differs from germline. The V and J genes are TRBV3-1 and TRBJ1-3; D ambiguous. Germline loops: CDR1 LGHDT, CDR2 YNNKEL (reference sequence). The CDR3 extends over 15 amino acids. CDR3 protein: CASSQDGSSGSTIYF. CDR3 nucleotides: TGTGCCAGCAGCCAAGATGGGAGCTCTGGAAGCACCATATATTTT.

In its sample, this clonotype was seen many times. CDR3 coding DNA: TGTGCCAGCAGTTTACTAGCGGCAGACGTACGGTTCTTC. Translated, it gives CASSLLAADVRFF. The J gene is TRBJ2-1, the V gene TRBV27; 7 bases match TRBD2. CDR3 length: 13 amino acids. J lost 15 bases, V lost 2 bases, and 10 bases had no gene match. Germline-derived CDR1 and CDR2 are MNHEY and SMNVEV (reference sequence).

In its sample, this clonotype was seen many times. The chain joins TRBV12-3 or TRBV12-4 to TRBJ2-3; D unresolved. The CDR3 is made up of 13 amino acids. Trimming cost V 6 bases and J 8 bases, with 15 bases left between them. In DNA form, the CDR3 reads TGTGCCAGCAGACTTGGGCTAGTCGGTACGCAGTATTTT. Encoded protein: CASRLGLVGTQYF.

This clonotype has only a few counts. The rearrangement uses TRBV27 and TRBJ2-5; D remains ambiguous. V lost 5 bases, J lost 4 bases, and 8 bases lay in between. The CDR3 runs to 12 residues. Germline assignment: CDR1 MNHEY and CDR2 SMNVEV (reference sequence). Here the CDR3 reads CASSPWGETQYF. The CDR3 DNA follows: TGTGCCAGCAGTCCCTGGGGAGAGACCCAGTACTTC.

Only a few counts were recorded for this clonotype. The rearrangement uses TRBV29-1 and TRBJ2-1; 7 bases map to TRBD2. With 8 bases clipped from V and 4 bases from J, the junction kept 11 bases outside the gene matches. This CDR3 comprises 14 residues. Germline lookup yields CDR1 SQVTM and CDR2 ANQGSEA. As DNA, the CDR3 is TGCAGCTTCCGCGGGAGCTCTTGGTACAATGAGCAGTTCTTC. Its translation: CSFRGSSWYNEQFF.

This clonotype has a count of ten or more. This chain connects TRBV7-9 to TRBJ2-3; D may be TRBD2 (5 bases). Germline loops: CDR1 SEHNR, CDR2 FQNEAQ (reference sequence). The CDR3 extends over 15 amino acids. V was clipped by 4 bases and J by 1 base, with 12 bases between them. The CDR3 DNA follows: TGTGCCAGCAGCTCACTGACTACAGGCACAGATACGCAGTATTTT. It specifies CASSSLTTGTDTQYF.

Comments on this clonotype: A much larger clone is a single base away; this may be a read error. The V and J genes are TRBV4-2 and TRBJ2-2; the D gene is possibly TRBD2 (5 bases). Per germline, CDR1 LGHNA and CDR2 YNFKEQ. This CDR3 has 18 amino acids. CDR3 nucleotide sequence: TGTGTCAGCAGCCAAGCCCCAGCAGGTGGACTGGCCACCGGGGAGCTGTTTTTT. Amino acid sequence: CVSSQAPAGGLATGELFF.

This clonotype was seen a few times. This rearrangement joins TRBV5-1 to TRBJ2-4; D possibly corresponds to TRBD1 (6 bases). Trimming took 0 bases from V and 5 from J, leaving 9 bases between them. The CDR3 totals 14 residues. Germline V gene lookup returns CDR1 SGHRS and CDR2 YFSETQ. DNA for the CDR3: TGCGCCAGCAGCTTGGGAAACAGGGAAAACATTCAGTACTTC. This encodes CASSLGNRENIQYF.

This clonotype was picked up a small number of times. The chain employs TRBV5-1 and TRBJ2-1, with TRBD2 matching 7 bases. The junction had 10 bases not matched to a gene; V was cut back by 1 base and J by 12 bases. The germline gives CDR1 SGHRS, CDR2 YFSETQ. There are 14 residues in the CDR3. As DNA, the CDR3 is TGCGCCAGCAGCTTGAATGTCCCTAGCGGCGGGCAGTTCTTC. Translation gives CASSLNVPSGGQFF.